Below are 7 T cell receptor beta chains sequenced from a single sample in a study of cytomegalovirus exposure and HLA in healthy donors. The PCR used 60 Vbeta and 13 Jbeta primers. Only in-frame clones appear in the TCRdb table, and some are missing; sequencing was by immunoSEQ multiplex PCR. This table has under 150,000 clones, approximately 78% appearing once. Source material: PBMCs. The receptors shown here come from a middle-aged woman in good health and CMV-seropositive.

The chain combines TRBV5-1 with TRBJ1-1, with D possibly TRBD1 on 5 matching bases. Trimming stripped 3 bases from V and 10 bases from J, with 19 bases between. Germline CDR1 and CDR2: SGHRS and YFSETQ. The CDR3 covers 14 residues. DNA of the CDR3: TGCGCCAGCAGCTCGGCGGGTGGGGGGGATTCAGCTTTCTTT. This gives the protein CASSSAGGGDSAFF.

This rearrangement joins TRBV13 to TRBJ2-1; TRBD2 aligns across 8 bases. CDR3 length: 15 amino acids. V shed 4 bases, J shed 10 bases, and the junction held 12 bases outside the gene matches. CDR1 and CDR2 (germline): PRHDT, FYEKMQ (reference sequence). CDR3 DNA sequence: TGTGCCAGCAGCTCGTCTAGCGGGTGGTCGGGGGAGCAGTTCTTC. This codes for CASSSSSGWSGEQFF. Variable domain in full (rest from reference TRBV13 and TRBJ2-1): AAGVIQSPRHLIKEKRETATLKCYPIPRHDTVYWYQQGPGQDPQFLISFYEKMQSDKGSIPDRFSAQQFSDYHSELNMSSLELGDSALYFCASSSSSGWSGEQFFGPGTRLTVL.

CDR3 nucleotide sequence: TGTGCCAGCAGCCGCGGGACAGTCCTGAACACTGAAGCTTTCTTT. Protein product: CASSRGTVLNTEAFF. The chain uses TRBV6-5 and TRBJ1-1; TRBD1 matches 7 bases. The length of the CDR3 is 15 residues. J was trimmed by 0 bases and V by 6 bases; bases with no gene match: 7. Germline V gene sequence: CDR1 MNHEY, CDR2 SVGAGI.

The J gene is TRBJ2-5, the V gene TRBV11-2; a possible D gene is TRBD2 (6 bases). Germline CDR1 reads SGHAT; CDR2 reads FQNNGV. V dropped 9 bases and J dropped 4 bases, with 18 bases sitting between them. The CDR3 sequence is 14 residues long. CDR3 sequence: CASRSPGVVETQYF. DNA for the CDR3: TGTGCCAGTCGCTCGCCGGGGGTCGTAGAGACCCAGTACTTC.

The chain has TRBV6-5 and TRBJ1-2, with D unclear. CDR1 is MNHEY and CDR2 is SVGAGI in the germline V gene. The CDR3 contains 13 residues. V was cut by 6 bases and J by 5 bases, with 13 bases left in between. CDR3 in amino acids: CASSPGSGYGYTF. The CDR3 DNA reads TGTGCCAGCAGCCCCGGGTCGGGGTATGGCTACACCTTC.

This chain's CDR3 is CASRPGQSYEQYF. Written as DNA, the CDR3 is TGCGCCAGCAGGCCCGGACAGTCCTACGAGCAGTACTTC. The chain links TRBV5-1 to TRBJ2-7; D perhaps matches TRBD1 (6 bases). CDR1 and CDR2 (germline): SGHRS, YFSETQ. Trimming shortened V by 5 bases and J by 1 base, and 10 bases separated the two germline ends. This CDR3 comprises 13 residues.

V and J are TRBV18 and TRBJ1-4; 10 bases fit TRBD1. The CDR3 sequence is 14 residues long. Germline loops: CDR1 KGHSH, CDR2 LQKENI. V was pared by 4 bases and J by 7 bases, with 3 bases of the junction left unmatched. The CDR3 region is CASSRDRGGEKLFF. The CDR3 nucleotides read TGTGCCAGCTCACGGGACAGGGGCGGTGAAAAACTGTTTTTT.